This T cell receptor (beta chain) came from a study of blood T cell repertoires in COVID-19. At the level of the study: Acute and convalescent COVID-19 samples came from the United States, Italy and Spain. PBMCs, B-cell-depleted T cells, or T cells provided the cDNA or gDNA that made up the material.

This CDR3 comprises 15 residues. Germline lookup yields CDR1 SGHTA and CDR2 FQGNSA. V lost 1 base to trimming and J lost 4 bases, with 8 bases between them. In the source study's methods: Estimates of nucleated cell counts were drawn from the amplification of reference gene primers. The assay was immunoSEQ multiplex PCR, and TCRdb's table has in-frame clones only and misses some. The V and J calls and clone size are taken from that table; D and trimming were inferred from the DNA. The sample shows about 170,000 clones, 70% to 90% of them seen only once. V usage is TRBV7-2 and J usage is TRBJ2-6; D is uncertain. Sample: peripheral blood. This clonotype was obtained from a woman at least 80 years old in a cohort sampled during active or convalescent COVID-19. The CDR3 region is CASSLGLPGANVLTF. The CDR3 DNA sequence: TGTGCCAGCAGCTTAGGACTCCCCGGGGCCAACGTCCTGACTTTC.